This T cell receptor beta chain was sequenced in a study of CXCR3-negative and CXCR3-positive naive CD8 T cells. General study findings and limits: Comparison of naive subsets found surface CD5 to be comparable, and TCR strength was inferred on the basis of TRB CDR3 properties. Diversity was high in both naive subsets and much lower in memory cells. Fresh PBMCs were used in most assays, and CXCR3 expression partially decreased after cryopreservation. TRB CDR3s of CXCR3-positive naive cells were more hydrophobic than those of CXCR3-negative naive cells.

The method, 5' RACE with UMI labels, was used to prepare the TRB cDNA libraries. Reanalyzing the 5' RACE reads, TCRdb keeps one entry per CDR3 protein, without DNA. This table holds roughly 110,000 distinct CDR3 sequences. On this clonotype itself: What it binds is unknown.

Source material: naive CXCR3+ CD8+ T cells from blood. Subset indicated: CD45RO-CCR7+CD27+CD95- naive CD8+ T cells expressing CXCR3 (TNR3+). The clonotype was recovered from a human donor in good health. Some clones in this sample may be carry-over from other donors' samples.

The CDR3 sequence: CASSPMGLAGGYEQYF. The chain is built from TRBV27 and TRBJ2-7; TCRdb's D call, TRBD2, is unchecked because there is no DNA. CDR1 and CDR2 (germline): MNHEY, SMNVEV (reference sequence). The CDR3 length is 16 residues.